Listed here is a single TCR beta chain. This sample is drawn from a study of blood T cells in healthy people across ages. Collection of roughly 9.6 milliliters of peripheral blood was performed for each donor. Per sample, at least 5 micrograms of total RNA were extracted. A second PCR of 7 to 11 cycles used a sample-barcoded 5' primer and a J-beta primer mix. Tags on each cDNA molecule came from a template-switch adaptor with 12 random nucleotides. One entry per CDR3 protein results from TCRdb running MiXCR on the 5' RACE reads. The table has over 600,000 distinct CDR3 sequences, approximately 53% seen once. The CDR3 loop spans 15 amino acids. Germline V CDR1 and CDR2: MNHNY, SVGAGI (reference sequence).

The chain combines TRBV6-6 with TRBJ2-7, with D perhaps TRBD2 (6 bases). The J call may not be correct, given that the DNA end is closer to TRBJ2-5. The sample taken for sequencing was blood. This receptor was identified in a man aged 40-55 years in good health. This CDR3 reads CASSPQVHGGETQYF. For the CDR3, the DNA is TGTGCCAGCAGTCCACAGGTACACGGAGGGGAGACCCAGTACTTC.